This TCR beta chain came from a study of low-dose radiotherapy and immunotherapy resistance in tumors (dated by TCRdb to between 2021 and 2022). Regarding the research as a whole: In Cohort 1, 0.5 Gy per fraction was delivered every 2 weeks, and a total PTV dose of 6.5 Gy was prescribed. Cohort 2 received 1 Gy per fraction every two weeks, with a total of 13 Gy over 26 weeks. Patients were given nivolumab as a 240 mg flat dose every two weeks and ipilimumab at 1 mg/kg every six weeks, with both drugs delivered intravenously. Every two weeks, patients got intravenous cyclophosphamide at 200 mg/m2, given one day ahead of each radiation and immunotherapy administration. Aspirin 300 mg was taken orally once daily by patients for four cycles, starting on cycle 1 day 1. Randomization of trial participants into treatment groups was not performed. The translational analysis covered eight patients: three from the first dose cohort and the first five from the second dose cohort.

To make first-strand cDNA, Superscript III was used along with a set of TRAV- and TRBV-specific primers so that both the TCRalpha and TCRbeta chains were covered. A roughly 20-cycle PCR with Phusion amplified the TCRs, pairing a constant-region primer with the adapter that was attached to the V primers. The MessageAmp II aRNA Amplification Kit was used to amplify the isolated mRNA, with in vitro transcription run for about 15 hours at 37 degrees C. The Dynabeads mRNA DIRECT Purification Kit was used to isolate mRNA for TCR sequencing. A second roughly 23-cycle Phusion PCR added indexed Illumina adapters, and products were purified with AMPure XP beads. An Illumina MiniSeq instrument was used to deep-sequence the TCRalpha and TCRbeta libraries. In the source study's methods: Using custom Perl scripts, TCR sequences that encoded the same protein were pooled, out-of-frame sequences were dropped, and the abundance of each clonotype was calculated. Any TCR sequence backed by just one read was left out of the analysis. Among the metrics used to describe the repertoires were Shannon entropy, Gini index, clonality, richness, and the frequency of TCRs shared between repertoires. TCRdb itself trimmed the public reads at Q25 with fastp, ran MiXCR and retained productive beta chains. Rows with one shared CDR3 protein collapse into an entry with the most common genes and DNA. TCRdb, not the authors, supplied the V and J calls. The sample data list 30,000 to 45,000 distinct CDR3 sequences, and less than 25% of these were observed just once. The top ten clonotypes cover just under 9.5% of the sample.

Trimming takes 2 bases from V and 3 bases from J, and the germline ends sit 6 bases apart. Taken from the germline V gene (reference sequence), the CDR1 and CDR2 loops are SGHNT and YYREEE. Including cysteine and phenylalanine, the CDR3 has 12 amino acids. Here the CDR3 DNA is all that survives: 36 bases in frame from base 1. The time point label on this specimen signifies: after trial treatment. The treatment or condition label on this specimen signifies: LDRT plus nivolumab, ipilimumab, low-dose cyclophosphamide and aspirin (RACIN trial). Donors were enrolled in RACIN, a single-arm phase I dose-escalation trial in which nivolumab, ipilimumab, aspirin, low-dose cyclophosphamide and low-dose radiotherapy were combined. Patients were eligible if they had advanced solid tumors that were TIL-negative. This clonotype came up many times. This clone's antigen is unknown. Within one base of it there is no much larger clone, and no base qualities were kept.

In this chain, TRBV5-4 is recombined with TRBJ2-7, with TRBD1 as a weak D call on 5 bases. This clonotype originated in a female donor with ovarian cancer. This sample comprised PBMCs, obtained after low-dose radiotherapy plus immunotherapy. CDR3 loop: CASSFQGYEQYF. In nucleotide form, the sequence is TGTGCCAGCAGCTTCCAGGGCTACGAGCAGTACTTC.